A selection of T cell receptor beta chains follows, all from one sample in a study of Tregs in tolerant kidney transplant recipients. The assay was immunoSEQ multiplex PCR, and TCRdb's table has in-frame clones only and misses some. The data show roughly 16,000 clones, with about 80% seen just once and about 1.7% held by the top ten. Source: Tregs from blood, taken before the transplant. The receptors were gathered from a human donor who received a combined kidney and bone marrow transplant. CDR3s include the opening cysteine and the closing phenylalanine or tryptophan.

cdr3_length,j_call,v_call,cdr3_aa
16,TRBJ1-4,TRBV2,CASSDRGQRAREKLFF
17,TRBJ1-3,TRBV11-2,CASSPRFGGISGNTIYF
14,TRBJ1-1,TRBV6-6,CASTHRGAHTEAFF
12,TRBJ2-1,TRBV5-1,CASRLAYNEQFF
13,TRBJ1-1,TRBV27,CATSGRVGTEAFF
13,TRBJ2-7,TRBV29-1,CSVAGTDSYEQYF
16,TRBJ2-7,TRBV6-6,CASSRGGGTSSYEQYF
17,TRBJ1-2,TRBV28,CASRPPRARGAYYGYTF
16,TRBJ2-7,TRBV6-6,CASSSLTEGATYEQYF
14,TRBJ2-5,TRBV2,CASSEVAGRGTQYF
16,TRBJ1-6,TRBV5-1,CASSSGTGRANSPLHF
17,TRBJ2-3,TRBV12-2,CASRLAPGQPSTDTQYF
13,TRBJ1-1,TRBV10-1,CASTELMNTEAFF
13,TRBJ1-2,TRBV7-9,CASSRGTAYGYTF
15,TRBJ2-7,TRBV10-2,CASSEGRLAGVEKYF
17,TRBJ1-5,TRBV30,CAWSKGTPNYSNQPQHF
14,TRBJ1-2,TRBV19,CASRSGWPTYGYTF
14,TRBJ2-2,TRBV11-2,CASSLAAGSGELFF
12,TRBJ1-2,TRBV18,CASSPVGYGYTF
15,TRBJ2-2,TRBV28,CASRAGTGWAGELFF
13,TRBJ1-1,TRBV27,CASSLAGGTEAFF
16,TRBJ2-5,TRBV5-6,CASSLVGGGRQETQYF
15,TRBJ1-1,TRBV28,CASNPGTGGNTEAFF
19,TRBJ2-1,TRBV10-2,CASSEPPRLGGVFYNEQFF
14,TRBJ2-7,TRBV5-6,CASSLLGPGYEQYF